The rows below give T cell receptor beta chains drawn from one sample of a study of blood T cell repertoires in COVID-19. Repertoires were generated with immunoSEQ multiplex PCR, while TCRdb's copy carries only in-frame clones and drops some. Found here are about 73,000 clones, more than 70% of them singletons; the top ten hold 2% to 2.5%. Specimen: peripheral blood. These receptors were obtained from a man in his 70s with COVID-19, enrolled during active disease. Each CDR3 is given with its conserved first and last residue. D genes are given only for firm matches. Only some rows state a clone size, as once, few, many or a class for expanded clones.

v_call	d_call	cdr3_length	j_call	clone_size	cdr3_aa	cdr3_nt
TRBV18	-	14	TRBJ2-7	-	CASSPGVSSYEQYF	TGTGCCAGCTCACCGGGAGTTAGCTCCTACGAGCAGTACTTC
TRBV28	TRBD2	15	TRBJ2-1	once	CASRSAGGVYNEQFF	TGTGCCAGCAGGTCTGCGGGAGGAGTTTACAATGAGCAGTTCTTC
TRBV28	TRBD2	16	TRBJ2-7	-	CASSLASSGSSYEQYF	TGTGCCAGCAGCCTCGCCTCCAGCGGGAGTTCTTACGAGCAGTACTTC
TRBV19	-	16	TRBJ1-3	few	CASGGGLLISGNTIYF	TGTGCCAGTGGGGGAGGACTCCTAATCTCTGGAAACACCATATATTTT
TRBV6-1	TRBD1	15	TRBJ2-1	-	CASSELGGRVFGQFF	TGTGCCAGCAGTGAATTAGGGGGCCGTGTATTCGGGCAGTTCTTC
TRBV19	-	15	TRBJ1-1	-	CASSIGGTPRAEAFF	TGTGCCAGTAGTATTGGGGGGACCCCAAGGGCTGAAGCTTTCTTT
TRBV25-1	-	14	TRBJ1-2	-	CASSESGVAYGYTF	TGTGCCAGCAGTGAATCGGGGGTCGCCTATGGCTACACCTTC
TRBV4-2	-	15	TRBJ1-1	-	CASSQATDWESEAFF	TGTGCCAGCAGCCAAGCGACCGACTGGGAGTCTGAAGCTTTCTTT
TRBV7-8	TRBD1	11	TRBJ2-7	-	CASSRDSQQYF	TGTGCCAGCAGCCGGGACAGCCAGCAGTACTTC
TRBV11-2	TRBD1	16	TRBJ1-1	few	CASSSSARQGMGGAFF	TGTGCCAGCAGCTCCTCGGCACGACAGGGAATGGGAGGAGCTTTCTTT
TRBV5-4	TRBD1	17	TRBJ1-3	-	CASSSGKTGGRGNTIYF	TGTGCCAGCAGCTCGGGAAAGACAGGGGGCAGGGGAAACACCATATATTTT
TRBV14	TRBD1	15	TRBJ1-3	-	CASTPGQISGNTIYF	TGTGCCAGCACCCCGGGACAGATCTCTGGAAACACCATATATTTT
TRBV6-5	TRBD1	14	TRBJ2-7	medium-sized	CASNRAGTGYEQYF	TGTGCCAGCAATAGGGCCGGGACAGGTTACGAGCAGTACTTC
TRBV19	TRBD1	14	TRBJ1-5	-	CASSRGTGNQPQHF	TGTGCCAGTAGTAGGGGGACAGGTAATCAGCCCCAGCATTTT
TRBV14	TRBD1	14	TRBJ1-1	-	CASSPGTANTEAFF	TGTGCCAGCAGCCCGGGGACAGCGAACACTGAAGCTTTCTTT
TRBV5-4	TRBD1	17	TRBJ2-3	-	CASSLPPGTGGEDTQYF	TGTGCCAGCAGCTTGCCACCCGGGACAGGGGGCGAAGATACGCAGTATTTT
TRBV29-1	TRBD1	11	TRBJ1-2	once	CSDGQDDGYTF	TGCAGCGATGGACAGGATGATGGCTACACCTTC
TRBV2	TRBD1	15	TRBJ1-2	few	CASSRTGALGYGYTF	TGTGCCAGCTCGCGGACAGGGGCGCTTGGCTATGGCTACACCTTC
TRBV4-2	TRBD2	14	TRBJ2-1	-	CASSETSLIYEQFF	TGTGCCAGCAGCGAGACTAGCCTGATATATGAGCAGTTCTTC
TRBV7-2	TRBD2	14	TRBJ2-1	-	CASSSGGSADEQFF	TGTGCCAGCAGCTCGGGGGGGAGTGCTGATGAGCAGTTCTTC
TRBV7-2	-	16	TRBJ1-6	-	CASRPTVSSYNSPLHF	TGTGCCAGCAGGCCTACAGTTAGCTCCTATAATTCACCCCTCCACTTT
TRBV6-6	TRBD1	16	TRBJ2-5	-	CASSYFRTGARETQYF	TGTGCCAGCAGTTACTTCCGGACAGGGGCTCGGGAGACCCAGTACTTC
TRBV19	TRBD2	17	TRBJ2-1	-	CASSLLSGSGSYNEQFF	TGTGCCAGTAGCCTGCTAAGCGGGAGCGGCTCCTACAATGAGCAGTTCTTC
TRBV19	TRBD2	17	TRBJ2-7	-	CASSDRTSGRISYEQYF	TGTGCCAGTAGCGACAGAACTAGCGGGAGGATCTCCTACGAGCAGTACTTC
TRBV18	-	13	TRBJ1-1	-	CASSPSSLRGAFF	TGTGCCAGCTCACCGTCGAGCCTGCGCGGAGCTTTCTTT
TRBV5-1	-	16	TRBJ1-1	-	CASSPGVSTGNTEAFF	TGCGCCAGCAGCCCTGGGGTTTCGACAGGAAACACTGAAGCTTTCTTT
TRBV27	-	15	TRBJ1-2	-	CASSPRAGTNYGYTF	TGTGCCAGCAGTCCCCGGGCAGGGACTAACTATGGCTACACCTTC
TRBV11-2	TRBD1	15	TRBJ2-1	-	CASSPDRGIYNEQFF	TGTGCCAGCAGCCCGGACAGGGGGATCTACAATGAGCAGTTCTTC
TRBV9	-	15	TRBJ1-4	-	CASSVYGATNEKLFF	TGTGCCAGCAGCGTGTATGGAGCAACTAATGAAAAACTGTTTTTT
TRBV6-5	-	16	TRBJ2-2	-	CASSWAGTPNTGELFF	TGTGCCAGCAGTTGGGCCGGGACACCGAACACCGGGGAGCTGTTTTTT
TRBV7-2	TRBD2	17	TRBJ2-5	-	CASSFRGGRARGETQYF	TGTGCCAGCAGCTTCCGAGGCGGGAGGGCCAGGGGAGAGACCCAGTACTTC
TRBV10-3	TRBD2	20	TRBJ2-1	-	CAISEGWEGLAGPRYNEQFF	TGTGCCATCAGTGAAGGGTGGGAGGGACTAGCGGGACCCCGCTACAATGAGCAGTTCTTC
TRBV7-9	-	14	TRBJ2-1	few	CASSLAQGNNEQFF	TGTGCCAGCAGCTTAGCTCAGGGTAACAATGAGCAGTTCTTC
TRBV7-6	TRBD2	15	TRBJ2-1	-	CASSPGLAGYNEQFF	TGTGCCAGCAGCCCGGGACTAGCGGGATACAATGAGCAGTTCTTC
TRBV7-6	-	14	TRBJ1-1	-	CASSPRLENTEAFF	TGTGCCAGCAGCCCCCGGCTAGAGAACACTGAAGCTTTCTTT
TRBV19	-	14	TRBJ1-2	-	CASSIAPFQGGYTF	TGTGCCAGTAGTATAGCCCCATTCCAGGGTGGCTACACCTTC
TRBV25-1	-	16	TRBJ2-7	-	CASTQTESPYSYEQYF	TGTGCCAGCACCCAGACAGAGAGCCCTTACTCCTACGAGCAGTACTTC
TRBV4-1	TRBD1	15	TRBJ1-5	-	CASSHPGTGLQPQHF	TGCGCCAGCAGCCACCCCGGGACAGGGTTGCAGCCCCAGCATTTT
TRBV28	TRBD1	16	TRBJ1-5	-	CASSFHWTGPNQPQHF	TGTGCCAGCAGTTTTCACTGGACAGGGCCCAATCAGCCCCAGCATTTT
TRBV6-4	-	15	TRBJ1-6	-	CASSDGQGRGSPLHF	TGTGCCAGCAGTGACGGGCAGGGAAGGGGATCACCCCTCCACTTT
TRBV28	-	15	TRBJ2-1	-	CASRGGAGSYNEQFF	TGTGCCAGCAGAGGCGGAGCGGGCTCCTACAATGAGCAGTTCTTC
TRBV19	TRBD2	17	TRBJ2-1	-	CASSNSGGGSSYNEQFF	TGTGCCAGTAGTAATAGCGGTGGCGGGAGTTCCTACAATGAGCAGTTCTTC
TRBV4-3	-	15	TRBJ2-7	many	CASSQLSVPVYEQYF	TGCGCCAGCAGCCAGTTGTCGGTTCCCGTCTACGAGCAGTACTTC
TRBV6-5	TRBD1	14	TRBJ1-2	once	CASSPDRVPLGYTF	TGTGCCAGCAGTCCGGACAGGGTACCACTTGGCTACACCTTC
TRBV14	TRBD1	13	TRBJ1-1	once	CASSPIRDREAFF	TGTGCCAGCAGCCCGATCCGGGACAGAGAAGCTTTCTTT
TRBV7-2	TRBD2	15	TRBJ2-1	-	CASSLASGIHNEQFF	TGTGCCAGCAGCTTAGCTAGCGGGATCCACAATGAGCAGTTCTTC
TRBV5-1	-	16	TRBJ1-5	-	CASSLGEGAFNQPQHF	TGCGCCAGCAGCTTGGGGGAGGGAGCCTTCAATCAGCCCCAGCATTTT
TRBV19	TRBD2	12	TRBJ2-7	-	CASTSVTSGFLF	TGTGCCAGTACGAGCGTGACTAGCGGGTTCCTCTTC
TRBV29-1	-	11	TRBJ1-1	-	CSVLDTTEAFF	TGCAGCGTTCTGGACACCACTGAAGCTTTCTTT
TRBV5-1	TRBD2	18	TRBJ2-7	-	CASSLRLAGGPSSYEQYF	TGCGCCAGCAGCTTGAGGCTAGCGGGAGGTCCGAGCTCCTACGAGCAGTACTTC
TRBV19	-	16	TRBJ2-2	-	CASKESGATNTGELFF	TGTGCCAGTAAAGAGTCAGGGGCTACGAACACCGGGGAGCTGTTTTTT
TRBV27	-	15	TRBJ2-5	-	CASSLNRVSTRTQYF	TGTGCCAGCAGTTTAAACAGGGTATCCACCCGGACCCAGTACTTC
TRBV7-2	-	17	TRBJ1-3	-	CASSPAYRGASGNTIYF	TGTGCCAGCAGCCCTGCGTATCGGGGAGCCTCTGGAAACACCATATATTTT
TRBV4-1	TRBD2	16	TRBJ2-3	-	CASSHSSGRARDTQYF	TGCGCCAGCAGCCATTCTAGCGGGAGGGCCCGGGATACGCAGTATTTT
TRBV27	-	13	TRBJ1-1	-	CASSFRQGTEAFF	TGTGCCAGCAGTTTTCGGCAGGGCACTGAAGCTTTCTTT
TRBV28	-	13	TRBJ1-2	-	CASEGGTGYGYTF	TGTGCCAGCGAGGGAGGGACTGGATATGGCTACACCTTC
TRBV18	TRBD2	16	TRBJ2-1	-	CASSPDVAGDYNEQFF	TGTGCCAGCTCACCCGACGTAGCGGGTGACTACAATGAGCAGTTCTTC
TRBV10-3	TRBD1	16	TRBJ1-1	-	CASTRTGGSVNTEAFF	TGTGCCTCAACCCGGACAGGGGGCTCTGTGAACACTGAAGCTTTCTTT
TRBV10-3	TRBD2	14	TRBJ2-1	-	CATHSGRAHNEQFF	TGTGCCACCCATAGCGGGAGGGCCCACAATGAGCAGTTCTTC